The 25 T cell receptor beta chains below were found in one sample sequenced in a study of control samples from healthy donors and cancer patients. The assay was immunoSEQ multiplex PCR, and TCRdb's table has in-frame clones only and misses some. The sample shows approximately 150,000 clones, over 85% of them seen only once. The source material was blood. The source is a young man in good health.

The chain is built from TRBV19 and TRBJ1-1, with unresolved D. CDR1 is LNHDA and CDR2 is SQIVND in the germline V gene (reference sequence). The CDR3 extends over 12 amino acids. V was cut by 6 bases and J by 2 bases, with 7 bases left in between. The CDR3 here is CASRAGNTEAFF. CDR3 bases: TGTGCCAGTAGGGCGGGTAACACTGAAGCTTTCTTT.

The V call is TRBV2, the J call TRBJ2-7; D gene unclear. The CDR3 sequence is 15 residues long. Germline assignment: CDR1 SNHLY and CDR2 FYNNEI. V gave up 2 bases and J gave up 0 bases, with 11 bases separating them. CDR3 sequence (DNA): TGTGCCAGCAGTGAACTGTACGGTGGCTCCTACGAGCAGTACTTC. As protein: CASSELYGGSYEQYF.

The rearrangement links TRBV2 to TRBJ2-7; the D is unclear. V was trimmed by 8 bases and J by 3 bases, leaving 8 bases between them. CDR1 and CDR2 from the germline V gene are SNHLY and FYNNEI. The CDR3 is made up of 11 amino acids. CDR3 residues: CASGRIYEQYF. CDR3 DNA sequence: TGTGCCAGCGGTCGGATCTACGAGCAGTACTTC.

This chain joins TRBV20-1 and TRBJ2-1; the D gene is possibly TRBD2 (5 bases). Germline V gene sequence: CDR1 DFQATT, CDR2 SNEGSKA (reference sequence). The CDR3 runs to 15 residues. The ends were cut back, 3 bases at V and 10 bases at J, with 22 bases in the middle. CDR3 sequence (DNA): TGCAGTGCTAGTACGGCTTGGGCCAACCGGAGGGAGCAGTTCTTC. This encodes CSASTAWANRREQFF.

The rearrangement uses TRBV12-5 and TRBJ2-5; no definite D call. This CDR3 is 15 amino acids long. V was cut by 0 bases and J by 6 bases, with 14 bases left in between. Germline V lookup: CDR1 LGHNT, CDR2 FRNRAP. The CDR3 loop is CASGLVVESRKTQYF. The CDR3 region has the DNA TGTGCTAGTGGTTTGGTAGTGGAGAGTCGGAAGACCCAGTACTTC.

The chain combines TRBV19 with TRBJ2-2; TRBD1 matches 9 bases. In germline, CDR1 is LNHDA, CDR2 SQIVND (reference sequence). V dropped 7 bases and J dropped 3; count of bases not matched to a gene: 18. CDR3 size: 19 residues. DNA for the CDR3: TGTGCCAGTATGGATCTTACAGGGGGCCGGGGGAGTGACACCGGGGAGCTGTTTTTT. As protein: CASMDLTGGRGSDTGELFF.

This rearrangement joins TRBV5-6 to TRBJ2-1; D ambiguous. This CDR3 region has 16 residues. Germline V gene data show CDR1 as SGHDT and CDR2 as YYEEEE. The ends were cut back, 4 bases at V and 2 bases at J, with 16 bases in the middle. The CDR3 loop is CASSPPGSRPYNEQFF. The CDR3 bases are TGTGCCAGCAGCCCGCCTGGAAGTAGGCCCTACAATGAGCAGTTCTTC.

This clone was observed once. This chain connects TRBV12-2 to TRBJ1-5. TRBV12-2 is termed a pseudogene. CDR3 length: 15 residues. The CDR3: CASRFRRGGHQPQHF. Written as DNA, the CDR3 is TGTGCAAGTCGCTTCCGGAGGGGAGGGCATCAGCCCCAGCATTTT.

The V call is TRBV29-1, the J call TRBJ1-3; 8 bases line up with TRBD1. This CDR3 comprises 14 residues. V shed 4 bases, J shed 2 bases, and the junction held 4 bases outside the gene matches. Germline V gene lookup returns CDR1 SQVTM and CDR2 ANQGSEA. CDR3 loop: CSVVKTGAGNTIYF. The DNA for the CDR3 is TGCAGCGTTGTTAAGACAGGGGCTGGAAACACCATATATTTT. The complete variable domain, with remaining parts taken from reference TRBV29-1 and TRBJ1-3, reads SAVISQKPSRDICQRGTSLTIQCQVDSQVTMMFWYRQQPGQSLTLIATANQGSEATYESGFVIDKFPISRPNLTFSTLTVSNMSPEDSSIYLCSVVKTGAGNTIYFGEGSWLTVV.

The CDR3 region is CASRDKDRVTDTQYF. The CDR3, as DNA: TGTGCCAGCAGGGATAAGGACAGGGTGACAGATACGCAGTATTTT. The chain has TRBV25-1 and TRBJ2-3; 8 bases are a match to TRBD1. The V gene end was trimmed by 6 bases and the J gene end by 3 bases; junction bases not matched to a gene: 8. Per germline, CDR1 MGHDK and CDR2 SYGVNS. This CDR3 has 15 residues.

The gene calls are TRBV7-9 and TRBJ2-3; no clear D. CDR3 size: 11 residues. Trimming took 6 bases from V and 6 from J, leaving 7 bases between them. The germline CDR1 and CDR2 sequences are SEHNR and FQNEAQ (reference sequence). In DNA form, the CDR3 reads TGTGCCAGCAGTTTTGGGGATACGCAGTATTTT. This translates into CASSFGDTQYF.

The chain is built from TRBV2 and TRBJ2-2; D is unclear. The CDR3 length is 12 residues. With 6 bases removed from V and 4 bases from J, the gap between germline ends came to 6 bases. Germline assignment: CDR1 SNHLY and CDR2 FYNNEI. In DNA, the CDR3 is TGTGCCAGCAGGGTGAGCACCGGGGAGCTGTTTTTT. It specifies CASRVSTGELFF.

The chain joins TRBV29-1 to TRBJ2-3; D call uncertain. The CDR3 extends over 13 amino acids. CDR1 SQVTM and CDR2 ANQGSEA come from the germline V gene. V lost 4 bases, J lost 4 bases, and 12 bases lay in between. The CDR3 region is CSVVRLTADTQYF. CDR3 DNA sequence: TGCAGCGTTGTAAGGTTAACCGCAGATACGCAGTATTTT.

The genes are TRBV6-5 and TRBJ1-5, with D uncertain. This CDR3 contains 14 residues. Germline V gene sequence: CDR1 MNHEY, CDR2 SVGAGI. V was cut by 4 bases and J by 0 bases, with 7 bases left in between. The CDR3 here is CASSLDGSNQPQHF. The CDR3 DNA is TGTGCCAGCAGTTTGGACGGTAGCAATCAGCCCCAGCATTTT.

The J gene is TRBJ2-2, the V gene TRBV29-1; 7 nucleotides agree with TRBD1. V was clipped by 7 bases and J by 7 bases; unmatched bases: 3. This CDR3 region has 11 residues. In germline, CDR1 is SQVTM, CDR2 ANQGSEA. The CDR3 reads CSGRTGGELFF. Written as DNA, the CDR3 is TGCAGCGGTAGGACAGGCGGGGAGCTGTTTTTT.

In DNA, the CDR3 is TGCGCCAGCAGCCAAGTCAGTGGGGGGTTCGACGAGCAGTACTTC. It translates to CASSQVSGGFDEQYF. The genes are TRBV4-1 and TRBJ2-7, with a tentative D call TRBD2 (6 bases). The CDR3 is made up of 15 amino acids. Trimming pared 1 base from V and 5 bases from J, leaving 15 bases between. Germline lookup yields CDR1 MGHRA and CDR2 YSYEKL.

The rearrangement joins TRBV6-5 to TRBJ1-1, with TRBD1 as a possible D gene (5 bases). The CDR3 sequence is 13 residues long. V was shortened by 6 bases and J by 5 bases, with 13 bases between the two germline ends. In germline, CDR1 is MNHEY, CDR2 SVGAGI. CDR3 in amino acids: CASSFGGRTEAFF. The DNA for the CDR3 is TGTGCCAGCAGCTTCGGGGGTAGGACTGAAGCTTTCTTT.

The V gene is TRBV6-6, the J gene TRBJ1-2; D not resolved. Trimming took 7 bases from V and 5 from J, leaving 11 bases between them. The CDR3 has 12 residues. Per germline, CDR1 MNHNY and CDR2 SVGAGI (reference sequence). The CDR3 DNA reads TGTGCCAGCACCCCGAACGGGTATGGCTACACCTTC. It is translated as CASTPNGYGYTF.

As DNA, the CDR3 is TGTGCCAGCAGTTTATTTTTATGGGGACAGGTTAACTATGGCTACACCTTC. Its translation is CASSLFLWGQVNYGYTF. This sequence joins TRBV28 and TRBJ1-2, with 8 bases identical to TRBD1. Germline-derived CDR1 and CDR2 are MDHEN and SYDVKM. The trim removed 1 base at V and 1 base at J, leaving 8 bases unmatched. This CDR3 spans 17 amino acids.

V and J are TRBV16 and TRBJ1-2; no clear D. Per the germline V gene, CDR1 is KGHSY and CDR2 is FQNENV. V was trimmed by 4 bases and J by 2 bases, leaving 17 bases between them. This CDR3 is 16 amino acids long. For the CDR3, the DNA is TGTGCCAGCAGCCTTTTAGCCGGGCGAGAAAACTATGGCTACACCTTC. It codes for CASSLLAGRENYGYTF. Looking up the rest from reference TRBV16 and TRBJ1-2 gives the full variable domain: GEEVAQTPKHLVRGEGQKAKLYCAPIKGHSYVFWYQQVLKNEFKFLISFQNENVFDETGMPKERFSAKCLPNSPCSLEIQATKLEDSAVYFCASSLLAGRENYGYTFGSGTRLTVV.

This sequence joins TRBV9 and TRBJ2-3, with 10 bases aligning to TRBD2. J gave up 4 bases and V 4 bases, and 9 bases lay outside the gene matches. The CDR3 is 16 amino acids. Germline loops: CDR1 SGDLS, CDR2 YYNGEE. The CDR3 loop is CASSSHSGGASDTQYF. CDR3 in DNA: TGTGCCAGCAGCTCGCACAGCGGGGGGGCTTCAGATACGCAGTATTTT.

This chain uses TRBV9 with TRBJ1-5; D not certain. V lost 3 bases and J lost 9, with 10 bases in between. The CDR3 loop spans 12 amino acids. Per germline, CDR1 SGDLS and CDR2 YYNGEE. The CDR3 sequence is CASSAGGWPQHF. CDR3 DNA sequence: TGTGCCAGCAGCGCGGGAGGTTGGCCCCAGCATTTT.

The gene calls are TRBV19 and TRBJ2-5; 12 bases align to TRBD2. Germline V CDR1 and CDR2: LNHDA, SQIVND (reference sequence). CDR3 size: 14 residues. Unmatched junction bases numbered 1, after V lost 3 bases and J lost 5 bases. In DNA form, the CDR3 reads TGTGCCAGTAGTATTCTAGCGGGGGGGGAGACCCAGTACTTC. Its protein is CASSILAGGETQYF.

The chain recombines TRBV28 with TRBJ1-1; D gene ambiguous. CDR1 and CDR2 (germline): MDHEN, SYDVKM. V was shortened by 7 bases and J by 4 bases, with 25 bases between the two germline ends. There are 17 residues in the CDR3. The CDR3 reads CASITYNKGYEGTEAFF. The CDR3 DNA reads TGTGCCAGCATCACTTACAACAAGGGCTACGAGGGCACTGAAGCTTTCTTT.

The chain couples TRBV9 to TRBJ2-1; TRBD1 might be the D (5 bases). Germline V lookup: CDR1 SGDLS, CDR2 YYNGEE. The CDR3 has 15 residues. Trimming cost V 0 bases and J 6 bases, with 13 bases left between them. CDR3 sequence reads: CASSVGQLHSNEQFF. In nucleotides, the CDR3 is TGTGCCAGCAGCGTAGGACAGCTGCATTCCAATGAGCAGTTCTTC.